Listed here are 18 T cell receptor beta chains from one sample, sequenced in a study of control samples from healthy donors and cancer patients. Profiled with immunoSEQ multiplex PCR; TCRdb holds only in-frame clones, not every one. The profile covers hundreds of thousands of clones, with approximately 80% appearing a single time and about 14% taken by the ten largest. Specimen: PBMCs. Receptors originate from an older woman with lung cancer.

The rearrangement joins TRBV19 to TRBJ2-5; a weak D match, TRBD2 (5 bases). The germline V and J ends were trimmed by 8 bases and 2 bases, with 21 bases remaining between them. The CDR3 is 16 amino acids. Germline values: CDR1 LNHDA, CDR2 SQIVND (reference sequence). The CDR3 protein is CASAEFLRTSQETQYF. In DNA, the CDR3 is TGTGCCAGTGCCGAATTCCTGCGGACTTCGCAAGAGACCCAGTACTTC.

This clone was seen a handful of times. This chain uses TRBV6-5 with TRBJ1-3; D uncertain. V lost 0 bases and J lost 1, with 7 bases in between. CDR3 size: 15 residues. CDR1 MNHEY and CDR2 SVGAGI come from the germline V gene. CDR3: CASSYSQRSGNTIYF. The DNA of the CDR3 is TGTGCCAGCAGTTACTCGCAGAGATCTGGAAACACCATATATTTT.

The rearrangement joins TRBV28 to TRBJ2-7; TRBD1 matches at 9 bases. CDR1 and CDR2 from the germline V gene are MDHEN and SYDVKM. This CDR3 has 17 amino acids. V shed 4 bases, J shed 7 bases, and the junction held 17 bases outside the gene matches. The CDR3 reads CASSSPAPGQGGQEQYF. CDR3 nucleotides: TGTGCCAGCAGTTCGCCTGCACCGGGACAGGGAGGTCAAGAGCAGTACTTC. The entire variable domain, with the rest obtained from reference TRBV28 and TRBJ2-7, is as follows: DVKVTQSSRYLVKRTGEKVFLECVQDMDHENMFWYRQDPGLGLRLIYFSYDVKMKEKGDIPEGYSVSREKKERFSLILESASTNQTSMYLCASSSPAPGQGGQEQYFGPGTRLTVT.

The chain combines TRBV5-4 with TRBJ1-3; TRBD1 agrees at 9 bases. Germline V gene lookup returns CDR1 SGHNT and CDR2 YYREEE (reference sequence). The CDR3 has 15 amino acids. J lost 5 bases, V lost 4 bases, and 7 bases had no gene match. The CDR3 nucleotides read TGTGCCAGCAGCCGGATGGACAGGGGTAGAAACACCATATATTTT. Protein sequence: CASSRMDRGRNTIYF.

This clone was seen only a few times. The chain recombines TRBV7-6 with TRBJ2-1; 10 positions agree with TRBD2. J was trimmed by 7 bases and V by 2 bases; bases with no gene match: 14. This CDR3 has 18 residues. Germline V gene sequence: CDR1 SGHVS, CDR2 FNYEAQ. The CDR3 region has the DNA TGTGCCAGCAGCTTAATGTCTAGCGGGAGAGGGAGGTGGAATGAGCAGTTCTTC. It yields the protein CASSLMSSGRGRWNEQFF.

The chain carries TRBV13 and TRBJ1-1, with TRBD1 matching over 7 bases. The CDR3 extends over 12 amino acids. The ends lost 0 bases at V and 10 bases at J; junction bases unmatched: 2. Germline V gene data show CDR1 as PRHDT and CDR2 as FYEKMQ (reference sequence). CDR3 protein: CASSLGQGTAFF. The CDR3 DNA is TGTGCCAGCAGCTTAGGACAGGGGACAGCTTTCTTT.

The genes are TRBV30 and TRBJ1-6; no clear D gene. The CDR3 has 16 amino acids. Germline V CDR1 and CDR2: GTSNPN, SVGIG (reference sequence). V shed 6 bases and J shed 0 bases, with 15 bases lying between them. CDR3 nucleotide sequence: TGTGCCTGTCCCCACCGTACGAGCTCCTATAATTCACCCCTCCACTTT. Translated, it gives CACPHRTSSYNSPLHF.

The J gene is TRBJ2-7, the V gene TRBV9; D may be TRBD1 or TRBD2 (5 bases each). V was clipped by 0 bases and J by 2 bases, with 15 bases between them. Germline CDR1 SGDLS, CDR2 YYNGEE. This CDR3 region has 16 residues. CDR3 protein: CASSVGGMGLPYEQYF. In nucleotides, the CDR3 is TGTGCCAGCAGCGTAGGAGGGATGGGGCTCCCCTACGAGCAGTACTTC.

The J gene is TRBJ1-1, the V gene TRBV10-3; no reliable D call. CDR1 ENHRY and CDR2 SYGVKD come from the germline V gene. This CDR3 has 15 residues. Trimming removed 0 bases at V and 4 bases at J, with 12 bases between. CDR3 nucleotide sequence: TGTGCCATCAGTGAGTCTGAAGTCCTAGGCACTGAAGCTTTCTTT. This gives the protein CAISESEVLGTEAFF.

The chain employs TRBV28 and TRBJ2-5; TRBD2 aligns across 11 bases. This CDR3 has 14 amino acids. Trimming cost V 2 bases and J 5 bases; bases outside gene matches: 1. The germline V gene encodes CDR1 MDHEN and CDR2 SYDVKM. CDR3 sequence: CASSLLAGGETQYF. The CDR3, as DNA: TGTGCCAGCAGTTTACTAGCGGGAGGTGAGACCCAGTACTTC.

The gene calls are TRBV5-1 and TRBJ2-2; 10 nucleotides align to TRBD1. Per germline, CDR1 SGHRS and CDR2 YFSETQ. Trimming cost V 0 bases and J 4 bases; bases outside gene matches: 3. CDR3 length: 16 amino acids. The CDR3 coding sequence is TGCGCCAGCAGCTTGGACAGGACAGGGGGCACCGGGGAGCTGTTTTTT. Translated: CASSLDRTGGTGELFF. Filled out from reference TRBV5-1 and TRBJ2-2, the complete variable domain reads KAGVTQTPRYLIKTRGQQVTLSCSPISGHRSVSWYQQTPGQGLQFLFEYFSETQRNKGNFPGRFSGRQFSNSRSEMNVSTLELGDSALYLCASSLDRTGGTGELFFGEGSRLTVL.

V and J are TRBV19 and TRBJ2-5, with 7 nucleotides matching TRBD1. The CDR3 spans 14 residues. Germline trimming cut 9 bases from V and 7 bases from J; bases unmatched to any gene: 14. CDR1 is LNHDA, CDR2 SQIVND, per germline (reference sequence). CDR3 residues: CASSFSDRSGTQYF. CDR3 nucleotide sequence: TGTGCCAGCTCCTTCTCGGACAGGAGCGGGACCCAGTACTTC.

About this clone itself: Other DNA sequences in the same sample also yield this CDR3. This chain links TRBV18 with TRBJ1-2; tentatively, D is TRBD1 (5 bases). Trimming cost V 3 bases and J 6 bases, with 17 bases left between them. Germline CDR1 is KGHSH and CDR2 is LQKENI. CDR3 length equals 15 residues. The DNA of the CDR3 is TGTGCCAGCTCACCCACGGAGGGAAGGGGCGATGGCTACACCTTC. This translates into CASSPTEGRGDGYTF. The full variable domain, rest sourced from reference TRBV18 and TRBJ1-2, is NAGVMQNPRHLVRRRGQEARLRCSPMKGHSHVYWYRQLPEEGLKFMVYLQKENIIDESGMPKERFSAEFPKEGPSILRIQQVVRGDSAAYFCASSPTEGRGDGYTFGSGTRLTVV.

The chain uses TRBV5-1 and TRBJ1-1; D is unclear. Trimming removed 2 bases at V and 4 bases at J, with 9 bases between. Looked up from germline, CDR1 is SGHRS and CDR2 is YFSETQ. This CDR3 has 13 amino acids. The chain's CDR3 is CASSFSGFTEAFF. The CDR3 nucleotides are TGCGCCAGCAGCTTTAGCGGTTTCACTGAAGCTTTCTTT.

V is TRBV3-1 (or the pseudogene TRBV3-2) and J is TRBJ2-3; D is possibly TRBD1 (5 bases). This CDR3 contains 19 residues. V was trimmed by 1 base and J by 0 bases, leaving 20 bases between them. CDR1 and CDR2 (germline): LGHDT, YNNKEL (reference sequence). CDR3 amino acids: CASSQGQGAKPTSTDTQYF. CDR3 nucleotide sequence: TGTGCCAGCAGCCAAGGTCAGGGCGCAAAACCAACTAGCACAGATACGCAGTATTTT.

V gene TRBV29-1 combines with J gene TRBJ2-5; a possible D gene is TRBD1 (6 bases). CDR1 and CDR2 from the germline V gene are SQVTM and ANQGSEA. Trimming pared 5 bases from V and 5 bases from J, leaving 12 bases between. The CDR3 is 12 residues long. The chain's CDR3 is CSVLGQTETQYF. The CDR3 DNA reads as TGCAGCGTTCTGGGACAAACGGAGACCCAGTACTTC.

The chain couples TRBV3-1 (or the pseudogene TRBV3-2) to TRBJ2-1; D unclear. V lost 1 base to trimming and J lost 6 bases, with 16 bases between them. CDR1 is LGHDT and CDR2 is YNNKEL in the germline V gene (reference sequence). The CDR3 extends over 16 amino acids. CDR3 amino acids: CASSQGSGPPINEQFF. The CDR3 DNA reads as TGTGCCAGCAGCCAAGGGTCCGGGCCTCCGATCAATGAGCAGTTCTTC.

The chain employs TRBV5-4 and TRBJ2-7; 8 bases align to TRBD2. This CDR3 spans 13 amino acids. Germline loops: CDR1 SGHNT, CDR2 YYREEE (reference sequence). V lost 5 bases and J lost 3; bases outside the gene matches: 4. The DNA for the CDR3 is TGTGCCAGCAGTTTAGCGGGGAACTACGAGCAGTACTTC. It translates to CASSLAGNYEQYF.